Below are 2 T cell receptor beta chains sequenced from a single sample in a study of blood T cell repertoires in COVID-19. Generated by immunoSEQ multiplex PCR, the TCRdb table keeps only in-frame clones and is missing some. The top ten clones hold roughly 3% of a sample with around 360,000 clones, 87% of them seen once. Sequences were obtained from PBMCs or T cells enriched from blood (not recorded which). Every receptor here comes from a woman younger than 45 who had recovered from COVID-19.

The rearrangement joins TRBV2 to TRBJ1-2, with 10 nucleotides matching TRBD1. Germline assignment: CDR1 SNHLY and CDR2 FYNNEI. J was trimmed by 2 bases and V by 4 bases; bases with no gene match: 4. The CDR3 totals 15 residues. The CDR3 reads CASSGQGARNYGYTF. The CDR3 nucleotides are TGTGCCAGCAGTGGACAGGGGGCGCGGAACTATGGCTACACCTTC.

The chain is built from TRBV25-1 and TRBJ1-2; 7 positions agree with TRBD1. The CDR3 has 16 residues. Germline V gene sequence: CDR1 MGHDK, CDR2 SYGVNS. The ends lost 5 bases at V and 0 bases at J; junction bases unmatched: 9. For the CDR3, the DNA is TGTGCCAGCAGTTCCGGGACAGCTTTAGCTAACTATGGCTACACCTTC. Encoded protein: CASSSGTALANYGYTF.